The clone carrying this T cell receptor beta chain came up many times. The antigen is undetermined. This sample was taken from a study of T cell repertoires in cytomegalovirus infection. As for the study in general: It can be stated that public TCR beta signatures indicated CMV infection as well as a matching HLA type. General study findings and limits: Summed public TCR beta family frequency identified CMV carriers bearing the relevant HLA. CMV-specific HLA-C-restricted TCR beta clonotypes dominated the ex vivo response.

TCRdb re-derived calls from the reads in MiXCR, one entry per CDR3 protein. The repertoire holds some 700,000 distinct CDR3 sequences, about a third seen once, with roughly 2.8% in the top ten. Trimming stripped 3 bases from V and 2 bases from J, with 30 bases between. CDR1 is SGHVS, CDR2 FQNEAQ, per germline. This CDR3 is built from 21 residues. The sequenced sample was PBMCs. The V gene is TRBV7-8, the J gene TRBJ2-3; D tentatively fits TRBD1 or TRBD2 (5 bases each). The source of this sequence is a human donor in good health (CMV status not recorded). Some clones in this sample may be carry-over from other donors' samples. The CDR3 DNA is TGTGCCAGCAGCTTGTCGTTCCCGAGGGACGGATCGGAACAGAACACAGATACGCAGTATTTT. It encodes CASSLSFPRDGSEQNTDTQYF.